This TCR beta chain comes out of a study of CD8 T cells in Susac syndrome. Study findings and constraints: The study admitted that it had a relatively small number of individuals in its TCR sequencing and HLA analysis.

Sequencing of TCR beta was performed on blood CD8+ and CD4+ T cells. It was healthy donors who served as the controls, matched for age and sex. It was with random hexamers that 0.5 to 1 ug RNA was reverse transcribed. The authors amplified TCR beta CDR3 across 54 Vbeta and 13 Jbeta using immunoSEQ multiplex PCR. A single record per CDR3 protein comes from TCRdb applying MiXCR to the immunoSEQ multiplex PCR reads. The sample lists more than 40,000 distinct CDR3 sequences, 93% occurring once. The V and J ends lost 6 bases and 2 bases respectively, with 17 bases between them. Germline V gene data show CDR1 as MDHEN and CDR2 as SYDVKM. The CDR3 consists of 16 residues. This clonotype was counted a single time. Antigen: not known.

The chain employs TRBV28 and TRBJ2-1; tentatively, D is TRBD2 (5 bases). The sample comprised CD8+ T cells from PBMCs. This clonotype originated in a human donor in good health. CDR3 DNA: TGTGCCAGCAGGGCCCTCGCGGGTGGGACCTACAATGAGCAGTTCTTC. Translating it yields CASRALAGGTYNEQFF.